This entry lists 30 T cell receptor beta chains sequenced from one sample in a study of patients and donors after allogeneic stem cell transplantation (dated by TCRdb to 2018 to 2020). The library was built by means of RT-PCR. This sample was sequenced with a NextSeq 550. TCRdb cleaned the public reads at Q25 with fastp, built clones with MiXCR and kept in-frame beta chains. Rows with a matching CDR3 protein are joined into one entry that keeps the most common DNA and genes. In this sample the table shows hundreds of thousands of distinct CDR3 sequences, around an eighth of which occur a single time. The ten biggest clones cover about 9.9% of the sample. Input material: blood, either unsorted or a sorted T cell fraction (not recorded which). Every receptor here comes from a human donor who was either an allogeneic HSCT recipient or a stem cell or donor lymphocyte infusion donor (not recorded which). It is not recorded whose cells these are; they may come from a transplant donor.

The table lists this clonotype with a few counts. The chain recombines TRBV30 with TRBJ1-2; perhaps TRBD1 as D (5 bases). Per the germline V gene, CDR1 is GTSNPN and CDR2 is SVGIG (reference sequence). This CDR3 has 11 amino acids. Trimming took off 2 bases at V and 5 bases at J, with 6 bases between the two ends. CDR3 amino acids: CAWSRTYGYTF. For the CDR3, the DNA is TGTGCCTGGAGTAGGACATATGGCTACACCTTC.

This chain joins TRBV28 and TRBJ1-1, with 7 bases that match TRBD1. The CDR3 extends over 13 amino acids. Germline values: CDR1 MDHEN, CDR2 SYDVKM. With 2 bases clipped from V and 7 bases from J, the junction kept 4 bases outside the gene matches. The DNA of the CDR3 is TGTGCCAGCAGTTTAAGTGGGGACAGTGAAGCTTTCTTT. This sequence encodes CASSLSGDSEAFF.

This clonotype appeared many times. This chain connects TRBV5-1 to TRBJ1-1; 9 bases align to TRBD1. The V segment lost 1 base and the J segment 10 bases; nucleotides outside the gene matches: 11. The CDR3 totals 15 residues. Germline V gene sequence: CDR1 SGHRS, CDR2 YFSETQ. This chain's CDR3 is CASSLLQGAASGAFF. The CDR3 DNA sequence: TGCGCCAGCAGCTTGCTACAGGGGGCGGCCAGCGGAGCTTTCTTT.

This clonotype was picked up many times. The CDR3 protein is CASSLGLYSGNTIYF. For the CDR3, the DNA is TGTGCCAGCAGTTTAGGACTGTACTCTGGAAACACCATATATTTT. The chain couples TRBV12-3 or TRBV12-4 to TRBJ1-3; D uncertain. This CDR3 spans 15 amino acids. V lost 1 base, J lost 0 bases, and 7 bases lay in between.

The chain couples TRBV12-3 or TRBV12-4 to TRBJ1-5; possible D gene TRBD1, 5 bases. The length of the CDR3 is 16 residues. The V end was cut by 5 bases, the J end by 0 bases, with 14 bases between. The CDR3 DNA reads as TGTGCCAGCAGTCAGATGCACGGGGGTAGCAATCAGCCCCAGCATTTT. It yields the protein CASSQMHGGSNQPQHF.

This clonotype was seen a handful of times. The rearrangement links TRBV20-1 to TRBJ2-7, with D uncertain. V was trimmed by 1 base and J by 1 base, leaving 2 bases between them. CDR3 size: 11 residues. CDR1 is DFQATT, CDR2 SNEGSKA, per germline (reference sequence). CDR3 in DNA: TGCAGTGCTAGAGTTTCCTACGAGCAGTACTTC. It specifies CSARVSYEQYF.

The sample holds many counts of this clonotype. This chain joins TRBV29-1 and TRBJ1-1; D ambiguous. Germline V lookup: CDR1 SQVTM, CDR2 ANQGSEA. The CDR3 is 13 residues long. Trimming cost V 7 bases and J 0 bases, with 12 bases left between them. The CDR3 here is CSACREMNTEAFF. In nucleotides, the CDR3 is TGCAGCGCTTGTAGGGAGATGAACACTGAAGCTTTCTTT. The entire variable domain, with the rest obtained from reference TRBV29-1 and TRBJ1-1, is as follows: SAVISQKPSRDICQRGTSLTIQCQVDSQVTMMFWYRQQPGQSLTLIATANQGSEATYESGFVIDKFPISRPNLTFSTLTVSNMSPEDSSIYLCSACREMNTEAFFGQGTRLTVV.

This clonotype was seen ten or more times. DNA for the CDR3: TGCGCCAGCAGCACGCAGGGGGCCCAGTATGAAAAACTGTTTTTT. This sequence encodes CASSTQGAQYEKLFF. The rearrangement joins TRBV5-1 to TRBJ1-4; 8 positions agree with TRBD1. Germline trimming cut 4 bases from V and 6 bases from J; bases unmatched to any gene: 8. Germline V gives CDR1 SGHRS, CDR2 YFSETQ. The CDR3 runs 15 residues.

This clonotype showed up many times. The rearrangement links TRBV4-3 to TRBJ2-6; no definite D call. Deletions cut 0 bases from V and 0 bases from J, with 6 bases between. Germline CDR1 is LGHNA and CDR2 is YSLEER. This CDR3 comprises 16 residues. CDR3 sequence reads: CASSQDLSSGANVLTF. As DNA, the CDR3 is TGCGCCAGCAGCCAAGATTTAAGCTCTGGGGCCAACGTCCTGACTTTC.

The chain couples TRBV3-1 to TRBJ2-4; TRBD2 agrees at 7 bases. The CDR3 extends over 19 amino acids. J gave up 0 bases and V 0 bases, and 11 bases lay outside the gene matches. CDR1 is LGHDT and CDR2 is YNNKEL in the germline V gene (reference sequence). The CDR3 region has the DNA TGTGCCAGCAGCCAAGATCGAGGTAGTAGCGGGCTAGCCAAAAACATTCAGTACTTC. Amino acids: CASSQDRGSSGLAKNIQYF. Looking up the rest from reference TRBV3-1 and TRBJ2-4 gives the full variable domain: DTAVSQTPKYLVTQMGNDKSIKCEQNLGHDTMYWYKQDSKKFLKIMFSYNNKELIINETVPNRFSPKSPDKAHLNLHINSLELGDSAVYFCASSQDRGSSGLAKNIQYFGAGTRLSVL.

The V call is TRBV24-1, the J call TRBJ1-2; D may be TRBD1 (5 bases). The CDR3 is made up of 16 amino acids. Trimming took off 3 bases at V and 2 bases at J, with 15 bases between the two ends. Per germline, CDR1 KGHDR and CDR2 SFDVKD. The CDR3 here is CATSDPTVGGNYGYTF. The CDR3 coding sequence is TGTGCCACCAGTGATCCCACCGTTGGGGGAAACTATGGCTACACCTTC.

On this clonotype: A read error may explain this, as a much larger clone is one base away. The J gene is TRBJ2-3, the V gene TRBV5-1; D is possibly TRBD1 (5 bases). Germline CDR1 and CDR2: SGHRS and YFSETQ. The CDR3 extends over 15 amino acids. V was pared by 7 bases and J by 2 bases, with 17 bases between. This chain's CDR3 is CASAIQVPNTDTQYF. The DNA of the CDR3 is TGCGCCAGCGCGATACAGGTCCCAAACACAGATACGCAGTATTTT. The variable domain in full, completed from reference TRBV5-1 and TRBJ2-3, reads KAGVTQTPRYLIKTRGQQVTLSCSPISGHRSVSWYQQTPGQGLQFLFEYFSETQRNKGNFPGRFSGRQFSNSRSEMNVSTLELGDSALYLCASAIQVPNTDTQYFGPGTRLTVL.

J is TRBJ1-2 and V is TRBV28, with D unclear. Germline V gene data show CDR1 as MDHEN and CDR2 as SYDVKM. Deletions cut 6 bases from V and 2 bases from J, with 13 bases between. CDR3 length: 14 residues. The chain's CDR3 is CASSLATVNYGYTF. The CDR3 DNA reads as TGTGCCAGCAGCCTGGCCACTGTAAACTATGGCTACACCTTC.

This clonotype has just a few counts. V usage is TRBV3-1 and J usage is TRBJ2-1; no firm D call. The germline gives CDR1 LGHDT, CDR2 YNNKEL (reference sequence). The CDR3 totals 14 residues. The V gene lost 6 bases and the J gene lost 8 bases, with 17 bases spanning the gap. Here the CDR3 reads CASRRSGRIHEQFF. The CDR3 DNA reads as TGTGCCAGCAGGCGATCCGGGCGCATCCATGAGCAGTTCTTC.

Ten or more counts support this clonotype. The CDR3 sequence: CASSLSPGAEETQYF. As DNA, the CDR3 is TGTGCCAGCAGCTTATCGCCCGGGGCCGAAGAGACCCAGTACTTC. This chain connects TRBV7-3 to TRBJ2-5; tentatively, D is TRBD1 or TRBD2 (5 bases each). The CDR3 sequence is 15 residues long. Trimming removed 2 bases from V and 3 bases from J, with 13 bases in between. The germline CDR1 and CDR2 sequences are SGHTA and FQGTGA.

In its sample, this clonotype was seen many times. The rearrangement links TRBV18 to TRBJ1-5, with no clear D. The CDR3 is made up of 13 amino acids. Germline V gene sequence: CDR1 KGHSH, CDR2 LQKENI. The ends were cut back, 2 bases at V and 7 bases at J, with 9 bases in the middle. The CDR3 protein is CASSPKLEQPQHF. The DNA of the CDR3 is TGTGCCAGCTCACCAAAACTGGAACAGCCCCAGCATTTT.

V usage is TRBV19 and J usage is TRBJ2-7, with TRBD2 as a possible D gene (6 bases). Trimming removed 0 bases from V and 2 bases from J, with 11 bases in between. Germline CDR1 reads LNHDA; CDR2 reads SQIVND (reference sequence). The CDR3 runs to 15 residues. This CDR3 is CASSIDRRGTYEQYF. The CDR3, as DNA: TGTGCCAGTAGTATAGATCGGCGGGGAACCTACGAGCAGTACTTC.

The chain couples TRBV6-5 to TRBJ1-1; D is uncertain. Trimming stripped 4 bases from V and 11 bases from J, with 17 bases between. This CDR3 comprises 13 residues. In germline, CDR1 is MNHEY, CDR2 SVGAGI. CDR3 protein: CASSSKPGGRAFF. The CDR3 region has the DNA TGTGCCAGCAGTTCGAAACCGGGCGGCCGGGCTTTCTTT.

This chain connects TRBV6-5 to TRBJ2-2, with D maybe TRBD1 (5 bases). Between the trimmed V and J ends, which lost 0 bases and 4 bases, there was a span of 9 bases. The CDR3 totals 15 residues. Germline loops: CDR1 MNHEY, CDR2 SVGAGI. CDR3 DNA sequence: TGTGCCAGCAGTTACTCCAGGGCTGGCACCGGGGAGCTGTTTTTT. It yields the protein CASSYSRAGTGELFF.

This chain connects TRBV20-1 to TRBJ1-1; D ambiguous. With 4 bases removed from V and 7 bases from J, the gap between germline ends came to 13 bases. The CDR3 totals 12 residues. Germline V lookup: CDR1 DFQATT, CDR2 SNEGSKA (reference sequence). This chain's CDR3 is CSAIPGFGEAFF. CDR3 DNA sequence: TGCAGTGCTATCCCGGGGTTTGGTGAAGCTTTCTTT.

The V call is TRBV20-1, the J call TRBJ2-2; 8 nucleotides agree with TRBD1. The CDR3 length is 13 residues. Germline loops: CDR1 DFQATT, CDR2 SNEGSKA (reference sequence). V gave up 6 bases and J gave up 6 bases; unmatched junction bases: 6. CDR3 coding DNA: TGCAGTGCACAGGGGGTTTTACCCGGGGAGCTGTTTTTT. It encodes CSAQGVLPGELFF.

The chain is built from TRBV12-3 or TRBV12-4 and TRBJ2-2, with TRBD2 identical over 7 bases. CDR3 length: 13 amino acids. J gave up 7 bases and V 2 bases, and 1 base lay outside the gene matches. CDR3 in DNA: TGTGCCAGCAGTTTATCGGGGGGCGGGGAGCTGTTTTTT. Its translation is CASSLSGGGELFF.

This clonotype came up many times. CDR3 in DNA: TGTGCCAGCAGTGAATCTAGGGGGAGCCAGAAGGGAGCTTTCTTT. Amino acid sequence: CASSESRGSQKGAFF. The V and J genes are TRBV2 and TRBJ1-1; a possible D gene is TRBD1 (6 bases). V shed 2 bases and J shed 10 bases, with 20 bases lying between them. This CDR3 is 15 amino acids long. Germline CDR1 and CDR2: SNHLY and FYNNEI.

The V and J genes are TRBV7-6 and TRBJ2-3; 8 nucleotides agree with TRBD2. With 1 base clipped from V and 1 base from J, the junction kept 4 bases outside the gene matches. The CDR3 totals 16 residues. Germline CDR1 is SGHVS and CDR2 is FNYEAQ. The DNA for the CDR3 is TGTGCCAGCAGCTTAGGTGCAGCGGGGGGCACAGATACGCAGTATTTT. Amino acid sequence: CASSLGAAGGTDTQYF.

The sample holds a few counts of this clonotype. The chain couples TRBV5-1 to TRBJ2-1, with D possibly being TRBD1 or TRBD2 (5 bases each). The V and J ends lost 0 bases and 3 bases respectively, with 10 bases between them. CDR1 is SGHRS, CDR2 YFSETQ, per germline. The CDR3 loop spans 15 amino acids. The DNA for the CDR3 is TGCGCCAGCAGCTTGGGGGGGAGCTACTACAATGAGCAGTTCTTC. Protein sequence: CASSLGGSYYNEQFF.

The chain couples TRBV6-1 to TRBJ1-3; the match to TRBD1 covers 8 bases. The CDR3 sequence is 14 residues long. J gave up 6 bases and V 6 bases, and 7 bases lay outside the gene matches. Germline CDR1 reads MNHNS; CDR2 reads SASEGT. In DNA, the CDR3 is TGTGCCAGCAGCCACAGACAGGGGCCAAACACCATATATTTT. This translates into CASSHRQGPNTIYF.

This clonotype was found a few times. The chain combines TRBV7-9 with TRBJ2-7; the match to TRBD1 covers 8 bases. In germline, CDR1 is SEHNR, CDR2 FQNEAQ (reference sequence). Trimming took 0 bases from V and 2 from J; bases not matched to a gene: 0. CDR3 length: 14 residues. Here the CDR3 DNA reads TGTGCCAGCAGCTTAGCGGGACAGGCCTACGAGCAGTACTTC. Protein product: CASSLAGQAYEQYF.

There are a few counts of this clonotype. The chain employs TRBV6-2 or TRBV6-3 and TRBJ2-1; 10 bases match TRBD2. The V gene's germline CDR1 is MNHEY and CDR2 SVGEGT. V lost 9 bases to trimming and J lost 9 bases; unmatched junction nucleotides: 8. CDR3 length equals 13 residues. The CDR3 sequence is CASQRGGLFEQFF. CDR3 nucleotides: TGTGCCAGTCAGCGGGGGGGCCTCTTTGAGCAGTTCTTC.

The table lists this clonotype with many counts. This chain uses TRBV5-4 with TRBJ1-1; D unresolved. Germline V gene data show CDR1 as SGHNT and CDR2 as YYREEE (reference sequence). V dropped 2 bases and J dropped 6 bases, with 14 bases sitting between them. The CDR3 length is 14 residues. CDR3 coding DNA: TGTGCCAGCAGCTTTAGGTCGAGGGAGGCTGAAGCTTTCTTT. Encoded protein: CASSFRSREAEAFF.

Points on this clonotype: Possible read error: a much larger clone is one base away. The V and J genes are TRBV15 and TRBJ2-7; D remains ambiguous. The CDR3 extends over 15 amino acids. V lost 0 bases and J 12 bases, leaving 21 bases between the germline ends. Germline V lookup: CDR1 LNHNV, CDR2 YYDKDF (reference sequence). For the CDR3, the DNA is TGTGCCACCAGCAGAGAACGGATTTCTATGAGCAGTAGGTACTTC. Translation gives CATSRERISMSSRYF.